This TCR beta chain was obtained from a study of cytomegalovirus exposure and HLA in healthy donors. The donors comprised healthy bone marrow donors. This CDR3 contains 16 residues. CDR1 is SGHNT and CDR2 is YYREEE in the germline V gene (reference sequence). V lost 2 bases to trimming and J lost 6 bases; unmatched junction nucleotides: 12. The PCR employed 60 Vbeta primers together with 13 Jbeta primers. The table came from immunoSEQ multiplex PCR; TCRdb's copy has only in-frame clones and leaves some out. The sample carries about 69,000 clones, 65% to 70% recorded once. The receptor comes from a male donor in good health and CMV-seropositive. The chain recombines TRBV5-4 with TRBJ2-3; 7 nucleotides agree with TRBD1. The sample consisted of PBMCs. The CDR3, as DNA: TGTGCCAGCAGCTTAACAGGGGAGATAAACGGGGATACGCAGTATTTT. It is translated as CASSLTGEINGDTQYF.